The T cell receptor beta chain described here comes from a study of technical replicates of blood from four donors. The ends lost 4 bases at V and 5 bases at J; junction bases unmatched: 7. The CDR3 loop spans 15 amino acids. Per the germline V gene, CDR1 is SGHNT and CDR2 is YYREEE (reference sequence). Using immunoSEQ multiplex PCR, the repertoire was profiled, and TCRdb retains in-frame clones only, with some absent. The sample consists of tens of thousands of clones, 80% to 95% of them appearing once. The genes are TRBV5-4 and TRBJ2-2; 8 bases fit TRBD2. Source material: PBMCs. This clonotype originated in a human donor in good health. Some clones in this sample may be carry-over from other donors' samples. This CDR3 is CASSPGTRGTGELFF. The DNA for the CDR3 is TGTGCCAGCAGCCCCGGGACTAGGGGAACCGGGGAGCTGTTTTTT.